This TCR beta chain derives from a study of shared clonotypes between healthy human individuals. About this clone itself: Its antigen is still unknown.

The ends were cut back, 3 bases at V and 6 bases at J, with 18 bases in the middle. This CDR3 has 16 amino acids. DNA at about 190 ng, around 30,000 T cell genomes, went into sorted-subset replicate PCRs. Here immunoSEQ multiplex PCR was the method, and the copy in TCRdb shows in-frame clones only, minus some. This sample yields about 680,000 clones, of which about 90% are seen a single time; roughly 24% belongs to the top ten. General study findings and limits: Among donors, clonotype sharing was expected to be affected by sequencing depth.

The naive CD8 subset, CD45RO-negative cells positively selected for CCR7, excluded terminally differentiated effector memory CD45RA+ cells. The sequenced sample was naive CD8+ T cells sorted from blood. The chain combines TRBV23-1 with TRBJ2-4, with D maybe TRBD1 (5 bases). TRBV23-1 is marked as an open reading frame, function uncertain. This TCR was sampled from a man aged 25-40 years in good health. In DNA form, the CDR3 reads TGCGCCAGCAGTCACGAGACAAGGGGCGCAGGAAACATTCAGTACTTC. It encodes CASSHETRGAGNIQYF.